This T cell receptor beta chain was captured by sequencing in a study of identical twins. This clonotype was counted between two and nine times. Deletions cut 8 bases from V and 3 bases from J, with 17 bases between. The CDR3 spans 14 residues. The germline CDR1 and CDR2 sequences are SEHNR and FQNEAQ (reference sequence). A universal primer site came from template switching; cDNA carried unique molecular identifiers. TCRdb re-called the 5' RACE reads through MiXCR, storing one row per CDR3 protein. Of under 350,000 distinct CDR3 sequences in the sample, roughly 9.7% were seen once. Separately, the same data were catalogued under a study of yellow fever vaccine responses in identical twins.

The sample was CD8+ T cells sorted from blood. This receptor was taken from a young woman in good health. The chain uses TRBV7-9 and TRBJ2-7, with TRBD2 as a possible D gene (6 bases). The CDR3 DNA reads TGTGCCAGCGGCGGGACGGGGATAGACTACGAGCAGTACTTC. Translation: CASGGTGIDYEQYF.